The T cell receptor (beta chain) under discussion was sequenced for a study of blood T cell repertoires in COVID-19 (dated by TCRdb to 2020 to 2021). Study-wide context: The collaborator samples originated in the United States, Italy and Spain and spanned the acute and convalescent phases of COVID-19. The material from the prospective study consisted of cDNA or gDNA derived from T cells, B-cell-depleted T cells, or PBMCs. Deeply sampled blood TCRbeta repertoires from subjects exposed to, actively infected with, or recovered from COVID-19 were included in the dataset. The repertoires were made available in a free public database intended to serve as a resource for research on the immune response to SARS-CoV-2. Samples came from the ongoing ImmuneRACE study (first 160 participants) plus 1,254 subjects from 6 global collaborators. A de-identified subject ID, COVID-19 status, age in years and sex were almost always included in the sample metadata. Where HLA class I and class II types were available, the types were taken from metadata supplied by the sample provider, not from assay-based typing.

The collaborating institutions used their own protocols to collect whole blood in K2EDTA tubes. For TCRbeta analysis, collaborators shipped samples as frozen whole blood, isolated PBMCs, or DNA extracted from either of those sample types. Compared with germline, V lacks 5 bases and J lacks 1 base; bases without a gene match: 1. The germline V gene (reference sequence) supplies CDR1 SEHNR and CDR2 FQNEAQ. The CDR3 spans 13 residues, from the cysteine through the phenylalanine. Here the CDR3 DNA is all that survives: 39 bases in frame from base 1. Details on this clone: The clone's antigen remains unknown. No qualities accompany the bases; no much larger clone lies one base away.

The immunoSEQ Assay, a bias-controlled multiplex PCR, was used to amplify TCRbeta CDR3 regions from genomic DNA. Turning to the authors' computational methods: The number of nucleated cells in each sample was estimated by amplification of reference gene primers within the assay. To quantify the absolute abundance of each unique TCRbeta CDR3 rearrangement, sequence reads were collapsed and filtered. Productive Simpson clonality was computed per sample as the square root of Simpson's diversity index over productive rearrangements. TCRdb stores this immuneACCESS table with in-frame sequences only. Part of the clones is absent; in the studies checked, under half of the shortfall reflects unresolved V genes, and no reason is known for the rest. V and J calls and clone size come straight from that table; D and trimming were deduced from the DNA. This sample gives some 80,000 clones in total; about 78% of them show up just once. The top ten hold 15% to 20% of the sample.

Broad study findings and their caveats: Clinical and demographic metadata were provided uncurated, with the amount varying by source and participant.

The sequenced sample consisted of peripheral blood. The chain links TRBV7-9 with TRBJ1-1; 7 bases in between match TRBD1. The clonotype originates from a human donor in a cohort sampled during active COVID-19. The sequenced DNA: TGTGCCAGCAGCCGGACAGGGAACACTGAAGCTTTCTTT. Translated, this gives CASSRTGNTEAFF. The variable domain in full, with residues beyond the CDR3 obtained from the reference TRBV7-9 and TRBJ1-1 genes, is DTGVSQNPRHKITKRGQNVTFRCDPISEHNRLYWYRQTLGQGPEFLTYFQNEAQLEKSRLLSDRFSAERPKGSFSTLEIQRTEQGDSAMYLCASSRTGNTEAFFGQGTRLTVV.